Shown below are 17 T cell receptor beta chains from a single sample sequenced in a study of Graves' ophthalmopathy and Graves' hyperthyroidism. Scientists amplified the TCR beta CDR3 regions from RNA transcripts. Investigators did first-round RT-PCR with HTBI primers, then second-round multiplex PCR. TCRdb used MiXCR to reprocess the multiplex PCR reads, holding one entry per CDR3 protein. Seen here are almost 750,000 distinct CDR3 sequences, roughly 40% observed once, and the top ten hold approximately 43%. Sequenced: peripheral blood. The receptors were gathered from an adult man with Graves' ophthalmopathy.

The V and J genes are TRBV19 and TRBJ2-5, with 11 bases that match TRBD2. The CDR3 is 16 residues long. Germline CDR1 and CDR2: LNHDA and SQIVND (reference sequence). The V segment lost 5 bases and the J segment 0 bases; nucleotides outside the gene matches: 5. The CDR3 bases are TGTGCCAGTAGTTTAACTAGCGGGAGTCACCAAGAGACCCAGTACTTC. It translates to CASSLTSGSHQETQYF.

The sample holds many counts of this clonotype. The chain couples TRBV7-9 to TRBJ1-2; D not certain. Germline V CDR1 and CDR2: SEHNR, FQNEAQ (reference sequence). V was shortened by 2 bases and J by 6 bases, with 4 bases between the two germline ends. The CDR3 spans 11 residues. CDR3 region: CASSLSDGYTF. CDR3 coding DNA: TGTGCCAGCAGCTTATCGGATGGCTACACCTTC.

In its sample, this clonotype was seen many times. J is TRBJ1-5 and V is TRBV5-1; D unresolved. The V and J ends lost 0 bases and 7 bases respectively, with 8 bases between them. Germline V gene data show CDR1 as SGHRS and CDR2 as YFSETQ. This CDR3 is built from 13 residues. The DNA of the CDR3 is TGCGCCAGCAGCTTGGGGGCTCAGCAGCCCCAGCATTTT. Amino acids: CASSLGAQQPQHF.

This clonotype was counted between two and nine times. The chain uses TRBV9 and TRBJ1-4; D possibly corresponds to TRBD1 (6 bases). Per germline, CDR1 SGDLS and CDR2 YYNGEE. The CDR3 extends over 15 amino acids. V was cut by 2 bases and J by 3 bases, with 11 bases left in between. In DNA form, the CDR3 reads TGTGCCAGCAGCGTTTTGACAGGCCCTAATGAAAAACTGTTTTTT. Protein product: CASSVLTGPNEKLFF.

The chain has TRBV29-1 and TRBJ1-4, with 7 bases that match TRBD1. The CDR3 runs to 16 residues. V shed 7 bases, J shed 0 bases, and the junction held 11 bases outside the gene matches. Germline values: CDR1 SQVTM, CDR2 ANQGSEA. CDR3 bases: TGCAGCGCGACGAGTCGGGACAGTACAACTAATGAAAAACTGTTTTTT. This encodes CSATSRDSTTNEKLFF.

The chain employs TRBV5-4 and TRBJ1-2; TRBD1 matches 7 bases. Germline V gene sequence: CDR1 SGHNT, CDR2 YYREEE (reference sequence). The trim removed 4 bases at V and 4 bases at J, leaving 13 bases unmatched. The CDR3 totals 16 residues. The DNA of the CDR3 is TGTGCCAGCAGCACACCGACCGCAGGGGGTAGCTATGGCTACACCTTC. Its translation is CASSTPTAGGSYGYTF.

This clonotype came up a few times. The chain has TRBV10-2 and TRBJ2-7, with 8 bases lining up with TRBD1. Germline-derived CDR1 and CDR2 are WSHSY and SAAADI. CDR3 length: 14 residues. V lost 4 bases and J lost 3; bases outside the gene matches: 5. CDR3 bases: TGCGCCAGCAGTGTCTCCAGGGGGCTCTACGAGCAGTACTTC. Amino acids: CASSVSRGLYEQYF.

There are many counts of this clonotype. The chain links TRBV7-9 to TRBJ2-2; possibly TRBD2 for D (5 bases). V was pared by 5 bases and J by 5 bases, with 12 bases between. The CDR3 has 14 amino acids. Germline CDR1 is SEHNR and CDR2 is FQNEAQ (reference sequence). For the CDR3, the DNA is TGTGCCAGCAGCACCCAGGACTCAACCGGGGAGCTGTTTTTT. This translates into CASSTQDSTGELFF.

This clonotype was detected only once. V gene TRBV7-3 combines with J gene TRBJ2-3; D remains unclear. The germline V gene encodes CDR1 SGHTA and CDR2 FQGTGA. The CDR3 has 12 amino acids. Trimming took off 5 bases at V and 6 bases at J, with 9 bases between the two ends. CDR3 loop: CASSHPGDTQYF. The CDR3, as DNA: TGTGCCAGCAGCCACCCTGGGGATACGCAGTATTTT.

This clonotype has a count of ten or more. In DNA, the CDR3 is TGTGCCAGCAGAACACAGGGGGAGGGTCAGCCCCAGCATTTT. Amino acid sequence: CASRTQGEGQPQHF. The V call is TRBV6-6, the J call TRBJ1-5, with 8 bases matching TRBD1. This CDR3 comprises 14 residues. J gave up 6 bases and V 6 bases, and 7 bases lay outside the gene matches. The V gene's germline CDR1 is MNHNY and CDR2 SVGAGI (reference sequence).

This clonotype was recorded at least ten times. This sequence joins TRBV7-9 and TRBJ1-2; D is possibly TRBD1 (6 bases). V shed 5 bases and J shed 2 bases, with 21 bases lying between them. The CDR3 extends over 17 amino acids. Looked up from germline, CDR1 is SEHNR and CDR2 is FQNEAQ (reference sequence). The CDR3 is CASSLGTRSNVNYGYTF. CDR3 nucleotide sequence: TGTGCCAGCAGCCTTGGGACACGGAGCAACGTAAACTATGGCTACACCTTC. The variable domain in full, completed from reference TRBV7-9 and TRBJ1-2, reads DTGVSQNPRHKITKRGQNVTFRCDPISEHNRLYWYRQTLGQGPEFLTYFQNEAQLEKSRLLSDRFSAERPKGSFSTLEIQRTEQGDSAMYLCASSLGTRSNVNYGYTFGSGTRLTVV.

The genes are TRBV2 and TRBJ2-7, with 9 bases identical to TRBD1. V lost 6 bases and J lost 4; bases outside the gene matches: 22. Per germline, CDR1 SNHLY and CDR2 FYNNEI. The CDR3 has 19 amino acids. The CDR3 DNA reads as TGTGCCAGCAGCCTAACCGGGACAGGGTCGCGGGGAAGGAATTACGAGCAGTACTTC. Residues: CASSLTGTGSRGRNYEQYF.

The gene calls are TRBV9 and TRBJ2-7, with TRBD1 matching over 11 bases. The V and J ends lost 4 bases and 3 bases, in that order; junction bases with no gene match: 9. The length of the CDR3 is 16 residues. Looked up from germline, CDR1 is SGDLS and CDR2 is YYNGEE. CDR3 amino acids: CASSQEDRGQNYEQYF. DNA of the CDR3: TGTGCCAGCAGCCAAGAGGACAGGGGGCAGAACTACGAGCAGTACTTC. The whole variable domain, filled in from reference TRBV9 and TRBJ2-7, reads DSGVTQTPKHLITATGQRVTLRCSPRSGDLSVYWYQQSLDQGLQFLIQYYNGEERAKGNILERFSAQQFPDLHSELNLSSLELGDSALYFCASSQEDRGQNYEQYFGPGTRLTVT.

The chain recombines TRBV9 with TRBJ1-1; D ambiguous. CDR1 and CDR2 from the germline V gene are SGDLS and YYNGEE. There are 17 residues in the CDR3. With 0 bases removed from V and 7 bases from J, the gap between germline ends came to 22 bases. In nucleotides, the CDR3 is TGTGCCAGCAGCGTAGCTACGGCAGGATCTGAACAGAGTGAAGCTTTCTTT. Protein: CASSVATAGSEQSEAFF.

Only a few counts were recorded for this clonotype. The genes are TRBV14 and TRBJ1-1; TRBD1 is a possible D gene (5 bases). Germline V gene data show CDR1 as SGHDN and CDR2 as FVKESK. The CDR3 is 16 amino acids. V was pared by 3 bases and J by 1 base, with 15 bases between. CDR3 region: CASSHTLTVSNTEAFF. DNA for the CDR3: TGTGCCAGCAGCCACACCTTGACAGTTTCGAACACTGAAGCTTTCTTT.

The chain is built from TRBV29-1 and TRBJ1-5, with TRBD1 matching 10 bases. The CDR3 loop spans 14 amino acids. V was clipped by 6 bases and J by 2 bases; unmatched bases: 4. Germline V gene sequence: CDR1 SQVTM, CDR2 ANQGSEA. This chain's CDR3 is CSVGQGDGNQPQHF. The CDR3 DNA is TGCAGCGTCGGACAGGGGGATGGCAATCAGCCCCAGCATTTT.

The rearrangement uses TRBV7-9 and TRBJ2-5, with D tentatively TRBD1 or TRBD2 (6 bases each). CDR1 and CDR2 from the germline V gene are SEHNR and FQNEAQ (reference sequence). Trimming pared 7 bases from V and 4 bases from J, leaving 16 bases between. The CDR3 loop spans 14 amino acids. CDR3 in DNA: TGTGCCAGCAATAGAGGGGGGCCTCGAGAGACCCAGTACTTC. This sequence encodes CASNRGGPRETQYF.